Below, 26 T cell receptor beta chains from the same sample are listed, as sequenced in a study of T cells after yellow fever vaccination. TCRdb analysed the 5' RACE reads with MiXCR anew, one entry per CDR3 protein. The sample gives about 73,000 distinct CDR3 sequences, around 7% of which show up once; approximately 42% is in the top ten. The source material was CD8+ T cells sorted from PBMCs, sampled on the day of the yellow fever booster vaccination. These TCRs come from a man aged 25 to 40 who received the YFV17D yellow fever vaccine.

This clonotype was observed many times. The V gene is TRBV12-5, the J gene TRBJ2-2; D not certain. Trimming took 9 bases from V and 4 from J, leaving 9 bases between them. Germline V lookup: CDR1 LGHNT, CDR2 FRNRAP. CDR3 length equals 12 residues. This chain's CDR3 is CASLLSTGELFF. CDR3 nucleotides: TGTGCTAGCCTCCTTAGCACCGGGGAGCTGTTTTTT.

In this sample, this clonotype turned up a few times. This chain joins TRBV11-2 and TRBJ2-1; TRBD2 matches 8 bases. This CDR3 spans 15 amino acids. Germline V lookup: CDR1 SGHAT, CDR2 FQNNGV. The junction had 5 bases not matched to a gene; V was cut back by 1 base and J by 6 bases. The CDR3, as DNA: TGTGCCAGCAGCTTAGCGGGAGGGCCGGGCAATGAGCAGTTCTTC. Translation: CASSLAGGPGNEQFF.

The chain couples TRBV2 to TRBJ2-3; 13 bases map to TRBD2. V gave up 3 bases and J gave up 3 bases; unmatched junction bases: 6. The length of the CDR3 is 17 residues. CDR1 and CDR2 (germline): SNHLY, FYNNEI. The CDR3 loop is CASSDSGLAGRTDTQYF. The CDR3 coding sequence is TGTGCCAGCAGTGACTCGGGACTAGCGGGAAGAACAGATACGCAGTATTTT.

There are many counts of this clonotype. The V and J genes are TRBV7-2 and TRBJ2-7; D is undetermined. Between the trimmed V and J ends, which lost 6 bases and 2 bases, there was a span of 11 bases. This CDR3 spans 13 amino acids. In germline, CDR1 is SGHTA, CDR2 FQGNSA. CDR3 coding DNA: TGTGCCAGCAGTTCTAATACCCCCTACGAGCAGTACTTC. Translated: CASSSNTPYEQYF.

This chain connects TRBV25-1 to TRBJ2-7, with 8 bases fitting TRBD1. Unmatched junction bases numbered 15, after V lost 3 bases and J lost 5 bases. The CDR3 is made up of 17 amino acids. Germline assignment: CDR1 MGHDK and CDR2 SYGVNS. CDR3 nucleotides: TGTGCCAGCAGTGACGGGACAGGATTTAATCCAGGCGACGAGCAGTACTTC. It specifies CASSDGTGFNPGDEQYF.

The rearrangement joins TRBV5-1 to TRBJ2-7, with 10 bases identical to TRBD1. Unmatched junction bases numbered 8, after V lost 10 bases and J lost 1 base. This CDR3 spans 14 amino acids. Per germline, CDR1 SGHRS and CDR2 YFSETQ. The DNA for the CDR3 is TGCGCCTCTACTCGGGACAGGGGTTCCTACGAGCAGTACTTC. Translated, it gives CASTRDRGSYEQYF.

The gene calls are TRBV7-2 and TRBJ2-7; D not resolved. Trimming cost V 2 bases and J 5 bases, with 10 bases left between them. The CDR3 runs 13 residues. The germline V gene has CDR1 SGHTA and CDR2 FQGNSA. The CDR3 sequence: CASSLLGSNEQYF. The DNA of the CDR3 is TGTGCCAGCAGCTTATTAGGGTCTAACGAGCAGTACTTC.

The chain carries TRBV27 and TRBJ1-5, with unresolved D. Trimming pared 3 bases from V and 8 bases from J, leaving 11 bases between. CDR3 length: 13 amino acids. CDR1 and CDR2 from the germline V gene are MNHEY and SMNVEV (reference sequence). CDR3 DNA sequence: TGTGCCAGCAGTTTCGGGCCAACGGAGCCCCAGCATTTT. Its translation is CASSFGPTEPQHF.

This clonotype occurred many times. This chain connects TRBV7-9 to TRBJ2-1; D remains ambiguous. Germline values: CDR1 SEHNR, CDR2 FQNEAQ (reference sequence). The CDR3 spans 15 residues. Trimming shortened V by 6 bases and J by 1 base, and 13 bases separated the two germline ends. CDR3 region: CASRPSTGSYNEQFF. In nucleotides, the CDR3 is TGTGCCAGCAGGCCCTCCACCGGGTCCTACAATGAGCAGTTCTTC.

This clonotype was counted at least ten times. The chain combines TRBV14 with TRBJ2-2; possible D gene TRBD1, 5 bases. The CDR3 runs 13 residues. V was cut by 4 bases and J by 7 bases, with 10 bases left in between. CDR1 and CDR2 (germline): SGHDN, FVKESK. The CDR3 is CASSLLTDGELFF. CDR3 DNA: TGTGCCAGCAGCCTCCTGACAGACGGGGAGCTGTTTTTT.

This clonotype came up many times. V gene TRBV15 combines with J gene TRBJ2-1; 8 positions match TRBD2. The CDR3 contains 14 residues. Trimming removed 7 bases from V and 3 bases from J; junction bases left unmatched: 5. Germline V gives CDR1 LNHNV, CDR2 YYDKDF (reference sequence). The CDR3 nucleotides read TGTGCCACCATCCCGGGACTAGACTACAATGAGCAGTTCTTC. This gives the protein CATIPGLDYNEQFF.

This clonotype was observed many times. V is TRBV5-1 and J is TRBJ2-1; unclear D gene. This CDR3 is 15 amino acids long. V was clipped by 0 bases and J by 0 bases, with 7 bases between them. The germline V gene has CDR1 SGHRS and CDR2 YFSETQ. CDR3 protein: CASSLAGISYNEQFF. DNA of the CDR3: TGCGCCAGCAGCTTGGCTGGGATCTCCTACAATGAGCAGTTCTTC.

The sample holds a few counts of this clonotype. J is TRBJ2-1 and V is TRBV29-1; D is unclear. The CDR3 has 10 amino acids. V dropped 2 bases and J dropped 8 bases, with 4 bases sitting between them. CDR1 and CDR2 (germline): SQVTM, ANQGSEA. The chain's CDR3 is CSVEYYEQFF. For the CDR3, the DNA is TGCAGCGTTGAATACTATGAGCAGTTCTTC.

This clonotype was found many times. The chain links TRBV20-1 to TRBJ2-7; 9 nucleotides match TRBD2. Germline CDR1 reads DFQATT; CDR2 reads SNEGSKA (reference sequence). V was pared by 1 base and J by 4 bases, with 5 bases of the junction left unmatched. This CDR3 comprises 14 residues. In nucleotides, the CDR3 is TGCAGTGCTAGAGGGGGACTAGCTGGTTACGAGCAGTACTTC. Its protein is CSARGGLAGYEQYF.

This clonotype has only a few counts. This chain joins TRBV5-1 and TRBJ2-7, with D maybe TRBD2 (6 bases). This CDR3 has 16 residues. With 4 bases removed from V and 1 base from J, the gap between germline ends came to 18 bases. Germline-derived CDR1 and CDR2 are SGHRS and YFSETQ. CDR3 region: CASSKGGRELSYEQYF. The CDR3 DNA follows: TGCGCCAGCAGCAAGGGCGGGCGGGAACTTTCCTACGAGCAGTACTTC. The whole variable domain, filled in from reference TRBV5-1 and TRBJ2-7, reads KAGVTQTPRYLIKTRGQQVTLSCSPISGHRSVSWYQQTPGQGLQFLFEYFSETQRNKGNFPGRFSGRQFSNSRSEMNVSTLELGDSALYLCASSKGGRELSYEQYFGPGTRLTVT.

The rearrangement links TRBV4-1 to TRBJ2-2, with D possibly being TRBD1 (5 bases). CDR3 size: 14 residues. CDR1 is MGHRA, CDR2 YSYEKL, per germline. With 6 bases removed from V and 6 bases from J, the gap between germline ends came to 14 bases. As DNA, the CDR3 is TGCGCCAGCAGATCGACCTTAGGGGCCGGGGAGCTGTTTTTT. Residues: CASRSTLGAGELFF.

In DNA, the CDR3 is TGTGCCAGCAGCGGACAGGGTAGTACTGAAGCTTTCTTT. Translating it yields CASSGQGSTEAFF. The V gene is TRBV9, the J gene TRBJ1-1, with 7 bases identical to TRBD1. Germline CDR1 reads SGDLS; CDR2 reads YYNGEE. V lost 3 bases, J lost 5 bases, and 4 bases stayed unmatched. There are 13 residues in the CDR3. Together with reference TRBV9 and TRBJ1-1, the CDR3 gives the full variable domain: DSGVTQTPKHLITATGQRVTLRCSPRSGDLSVYWYQQSLDQGLQFLIQYYNGEERAKGNILERFSAQQFPDLHSELNLSSLELGDSALYFCASSGQGSTEAFFGQGTRLTVV.

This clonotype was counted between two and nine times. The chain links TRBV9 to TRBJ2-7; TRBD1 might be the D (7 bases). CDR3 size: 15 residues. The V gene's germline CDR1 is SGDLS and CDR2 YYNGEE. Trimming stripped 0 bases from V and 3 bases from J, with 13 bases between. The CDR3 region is CASSVDQGGGYEQYF. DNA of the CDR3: TGTGCCAGCAGCGTAGATCAGGGGGGAGGCTACGAGCAGTACTTC.

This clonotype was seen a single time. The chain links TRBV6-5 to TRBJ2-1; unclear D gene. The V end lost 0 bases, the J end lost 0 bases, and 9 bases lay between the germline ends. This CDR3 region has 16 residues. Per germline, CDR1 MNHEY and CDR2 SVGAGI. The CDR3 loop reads CASSYSPESSYNEQFF. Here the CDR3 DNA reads TGTGCCAGCAGTTACTCTCCGGAAAGCTCCTACAATGAGCAGTTCTTC.

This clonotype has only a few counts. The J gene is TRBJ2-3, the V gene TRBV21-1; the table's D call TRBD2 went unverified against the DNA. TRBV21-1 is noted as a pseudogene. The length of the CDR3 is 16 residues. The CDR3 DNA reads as TGTGCCAGCACCCTGGGACTAGCGGGGATCACAGATACGCAGTATTTT. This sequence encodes CASTLGLAGITDTQYF.

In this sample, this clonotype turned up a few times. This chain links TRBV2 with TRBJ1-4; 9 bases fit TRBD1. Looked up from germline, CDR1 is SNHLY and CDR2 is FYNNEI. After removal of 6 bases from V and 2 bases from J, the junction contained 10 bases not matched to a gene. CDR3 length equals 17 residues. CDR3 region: CASSRPHRGLTNEKLFF. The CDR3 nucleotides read TGTGCCAGCAGCCGACCCCACAGGGGGCTGACTAATGAAAAACTGTTTTTT.

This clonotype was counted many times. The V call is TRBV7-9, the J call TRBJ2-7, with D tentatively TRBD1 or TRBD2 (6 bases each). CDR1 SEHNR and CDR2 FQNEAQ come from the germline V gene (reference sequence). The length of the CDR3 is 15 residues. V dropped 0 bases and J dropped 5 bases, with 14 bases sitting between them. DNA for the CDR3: TGTGCCAGCAGCTTAGCTCAAGGGGGACTCGACGAGCAGTACTTC. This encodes CASSLAQGGLDEQYF.

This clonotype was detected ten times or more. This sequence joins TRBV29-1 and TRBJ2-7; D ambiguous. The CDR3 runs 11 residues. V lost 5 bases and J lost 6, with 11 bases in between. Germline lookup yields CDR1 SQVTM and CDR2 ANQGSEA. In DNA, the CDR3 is TGCAGCGTTAAGTCAACCGGCGAGCAGTACTTC. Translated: CSVKSTGEQYF.

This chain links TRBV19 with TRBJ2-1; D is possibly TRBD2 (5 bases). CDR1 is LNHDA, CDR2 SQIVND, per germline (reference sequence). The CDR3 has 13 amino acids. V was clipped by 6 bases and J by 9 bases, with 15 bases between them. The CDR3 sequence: CASRPVGGAEQFF. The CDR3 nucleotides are TGTGCCAGTAGACCTGTAGGAGGAGCTGAGCAGTTCTTC.

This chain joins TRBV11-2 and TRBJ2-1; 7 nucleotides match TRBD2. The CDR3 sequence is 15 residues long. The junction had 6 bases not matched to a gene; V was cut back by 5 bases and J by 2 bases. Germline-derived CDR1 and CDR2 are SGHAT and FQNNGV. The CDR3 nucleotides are TGTGCCAGCAGCCCCCGGGAGGATGCCTACAATGAGCAGTTCTTC. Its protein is CASSPREDAYNEQFF.

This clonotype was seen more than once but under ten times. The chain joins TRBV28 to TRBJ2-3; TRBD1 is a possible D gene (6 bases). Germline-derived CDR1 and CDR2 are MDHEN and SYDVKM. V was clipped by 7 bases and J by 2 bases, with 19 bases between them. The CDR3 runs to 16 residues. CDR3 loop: CASTLLGYRDTDTQYF. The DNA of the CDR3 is TGTGCCAGCACTCTCCTGGGGTACAGGGACACAGATACGCAGTATTTT. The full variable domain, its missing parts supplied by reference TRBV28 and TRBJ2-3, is DVKVTQSSRYLVKRTGEKVFLECVQDMDHENMFWYRQDPGLGLRLIYFSYDVKMKEKGDIPEGYSVSREKKERFSLILESASTNQTSMYLCASTLLGYRDTDTQYFGPGTRLTVL.